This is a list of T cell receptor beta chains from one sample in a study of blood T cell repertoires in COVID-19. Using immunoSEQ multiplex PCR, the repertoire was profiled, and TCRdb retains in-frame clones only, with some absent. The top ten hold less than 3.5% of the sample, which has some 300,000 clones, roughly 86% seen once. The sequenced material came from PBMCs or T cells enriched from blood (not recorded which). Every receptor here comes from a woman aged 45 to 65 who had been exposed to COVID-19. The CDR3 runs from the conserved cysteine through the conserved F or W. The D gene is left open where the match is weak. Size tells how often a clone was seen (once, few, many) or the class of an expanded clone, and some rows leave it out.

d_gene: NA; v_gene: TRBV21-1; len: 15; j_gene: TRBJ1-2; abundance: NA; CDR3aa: CATQRSAEDNYGYTF; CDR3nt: TGTGCTACCCAGCGTTCGGCCGAAGATAACTATGGCTACACCTTC
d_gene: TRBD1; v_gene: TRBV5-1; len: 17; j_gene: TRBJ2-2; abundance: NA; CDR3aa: CASSLGPGQGYTGELFF; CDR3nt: TGCGCCAGCAGCTTGGGTCCGGGACAGGGATACACCGGGGAGCTGTTTTTT
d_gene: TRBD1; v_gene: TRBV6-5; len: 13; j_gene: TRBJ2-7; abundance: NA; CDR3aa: CASRTGDSYEQYF; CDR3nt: TGTGCCAGCAGGACAGGGGACTCCTACGAGCAGTACTTC
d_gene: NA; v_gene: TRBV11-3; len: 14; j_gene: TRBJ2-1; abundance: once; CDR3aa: CASSGRDKINEQFF; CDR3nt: TGTGCCAGCAGCGGCCGGGACAAGATCAATGAGCAGTTCTTC
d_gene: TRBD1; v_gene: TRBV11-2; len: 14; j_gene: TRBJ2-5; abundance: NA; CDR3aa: CASSPPGGQETQYF; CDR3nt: TGTGCCAGCAGCCCTCCAGGGGGTCAAGAGACCCAGTACTTC
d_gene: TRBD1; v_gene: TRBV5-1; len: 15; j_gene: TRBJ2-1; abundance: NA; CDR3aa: CASSLSGQGYNEQFF; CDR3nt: TGCGCCAGCAGCTTATCGGGACAGGGTTACAATGAGCAGTTCTTC
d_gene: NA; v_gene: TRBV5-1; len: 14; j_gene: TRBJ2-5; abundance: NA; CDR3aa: CASRPSLVLETQYF; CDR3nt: TGCGCCAGCCGCCCTTCTTTAGTATTGGAGACCCAGTACTTC
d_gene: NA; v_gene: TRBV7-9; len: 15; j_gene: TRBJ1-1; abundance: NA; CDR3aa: CASSLAGQLNTEAFF; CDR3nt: TGTGCCAGCAGCTTGGCAGGACAGCTGAACACTGAAGCTTTCTTT
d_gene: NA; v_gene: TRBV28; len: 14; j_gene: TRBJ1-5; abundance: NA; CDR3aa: CASRLRQINQPQHF; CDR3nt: TGTGCCAGCAGATTAAGACAGATCAATCAGCCCCAGCATTTT
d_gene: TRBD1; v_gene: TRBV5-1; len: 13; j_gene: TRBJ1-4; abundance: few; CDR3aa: CASKETGGEKLFF; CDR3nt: TGCGCCAGCAAAGAGACAGGGGGCGAAAAACTGTTTTTT
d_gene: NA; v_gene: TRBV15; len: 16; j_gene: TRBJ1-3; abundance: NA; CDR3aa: CATSRMGGAPGNTIYF; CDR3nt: TGTGCCACCAGCAGGATGGGGGGGGCTCCTGGAAACACCATATATTTT
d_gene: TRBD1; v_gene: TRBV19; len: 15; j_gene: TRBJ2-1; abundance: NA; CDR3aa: CASSPTGDRGNEQFF; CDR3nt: TGTGCCAGTAGTCCAACAGGGGATAGGGGCAATGAGCAGTTCTTC
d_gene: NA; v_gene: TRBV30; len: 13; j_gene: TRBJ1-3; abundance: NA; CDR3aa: CAFQAVPGNTIYF; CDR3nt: TGTGCCTTTCAGGCCGTCCCTGGAAACACCATATATTTT
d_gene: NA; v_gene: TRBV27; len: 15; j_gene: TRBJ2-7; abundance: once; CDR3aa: CASSDSLAVPYEQYF; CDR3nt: TGTGCCAGCAGTGACTCTTTAGCTGTCCCCTACGAGCAGTACTTC
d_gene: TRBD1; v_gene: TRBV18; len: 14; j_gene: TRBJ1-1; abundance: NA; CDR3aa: CASSPGQGNTEAFF; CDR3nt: TGTGCCAGCTCACCTGGACAGGGGAACACTGAAGCTTTCTTT
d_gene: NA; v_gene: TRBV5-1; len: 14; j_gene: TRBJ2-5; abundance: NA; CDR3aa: CASSLVVGEETQYF; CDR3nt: TGCGCCAGCAGCTTGGTAGTCGGGGAAGAGACCCAGTACTTC
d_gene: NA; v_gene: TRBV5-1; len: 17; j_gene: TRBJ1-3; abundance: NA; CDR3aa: CASSLGTTGLGGNTIYF; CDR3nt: TGCGCCAGCAGCTTGGGGACCACAGGGTTGGGTGGAAACACCATATATTTT
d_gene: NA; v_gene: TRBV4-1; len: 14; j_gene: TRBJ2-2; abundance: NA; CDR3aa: CASSQDDEGRELFF; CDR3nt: TGCGCCAGCAGCCAAGATGACGAGGGTAGGGAGCTGTTTTTT
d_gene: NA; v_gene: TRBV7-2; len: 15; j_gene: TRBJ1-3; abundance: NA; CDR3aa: CASSPQGSSGNTIYF; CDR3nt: TGTGCCAGCAGTCCACAGGGTTCCTCTGGAAACACCATATATTTT
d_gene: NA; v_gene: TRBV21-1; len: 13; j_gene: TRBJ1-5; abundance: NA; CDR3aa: CASWAASNQPQHF; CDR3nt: TGTGCCAGCTGGGCAGCTAGCAATCAGCCCCAGCATTTT
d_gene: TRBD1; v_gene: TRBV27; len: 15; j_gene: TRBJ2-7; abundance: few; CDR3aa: CASRPQGGNPYEQYF; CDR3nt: TGTGCCAGCAGACCCCAAGGGGGCAACCCCTACGAGCAGTACTTC
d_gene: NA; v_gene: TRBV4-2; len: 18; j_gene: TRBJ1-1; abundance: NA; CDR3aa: CASSQEIQGFRSRTEAFF; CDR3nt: TGTGCCAGCAGCCAAGAGATCCAGGGGTTTCGGAGCAGGACTGAAGCTTTCTTT
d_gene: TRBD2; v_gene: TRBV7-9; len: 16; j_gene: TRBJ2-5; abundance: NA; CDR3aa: CASSLAPSGDRETQYF; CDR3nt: TGTGCCAGCAGCTTAGCGCCTAGCGGGGACCGGGAGACCCAGTACTTC
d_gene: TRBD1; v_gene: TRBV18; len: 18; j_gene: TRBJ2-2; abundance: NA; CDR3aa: CASSPMVPGQGNTGELFF; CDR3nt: TGTGCCAGCTCTCCGATGGTCCCGGGACAGGGGAACACCGGGGAGCTGTTTTTT